This T cell receptor beta chain was recovered during a study of CD8 T cells in Susac syndrome. General observations from the study: The study's TCR sequencing and HLA analysis covered a relatively small number of individuals, and the study acknowledged this.

This CDR3 contains 15 residues. With 2 bases removed from V and 0 bases from J, the gap between germline ends came to 9 bases. Germline-derived CDR1 and CDR2 are KGHSH and LQKENI. RNA, at about 0.5 to 1 ug, was reverse transcribed with random hexamers. Amplification of the TCR beta CDR3 was carried out by immunoSEQ multiplex PCR, which spanned a total of 54 Vbeta and 13 Jbeta segments. Each CDR3 protein gets one entry after TCRdb re-called the immunoSEQ multiplex PCR reads with MiXCR. The sample yields 150,000 to 200,000 distinct CDR3 sequences, 90% to 95% seen once. On this clonotype itself: The antigen remains undetermined.

The study used healthy donors as controls matched for age and sex. Both CD4+ and CD8+ T cells were negatively isolated, and TEMRA cells underwent FACS enrichment. The sequenced sample was CD4+ T cells from PBMCs. The origin of this receptor is a human donor in good health. The V and J genes are TRBV18 and TRBJ2-3, with D perhaps given as TRBD1 or TRBD2 (6 bases each). The CDR3, as DNA: TGTGCCAGCTCACCAATGGGGGGCAGCACAGATACGCAGTATTTT. Its protein is CASSPMGGSTDTQYF.